What follows are 13 T cell receptor beta chains derived from one specimen sequenced in a study of T cell repertoires in cytomegalovirus infection. Each CDR3 protein gets one entry after TCRdb re-called the reads with MiXCR. The sample lists around 240,000 distinct CDR3 sequences, over 20% occurring once. Material for sequencing was CD8+ T cells from PBMCs. The receptors stem from a human donor in good health (CMV status not recorded). Some clones in this sample may be carry-over from other donors' samples.

This clonotype has a count of ten or more. The chain combines TRBV28 with TRBJ1-5; a possible D gene is TRBD1 (5 bases). The CDR3 spans 15 residues. Deletions cut 5 bases from V and 3 bases from J, with 14 bases between. The germline V gene has CDR1 MDHEN and CDR2 SYDVKM. The CDR3: CASSKGRGSNQPQHF. The CDR3 DNA sequence: TGTGCCAGCAGTAAGGGTCGGGGGTCCAATCAGCCCCAGCATTTT.

This clonotype was seen ten or more times. The rearrangement links TRBV7-6 to TRBJ2-2; D is possibly TRBD2 (5 bases). CDR1 is SGHVS and CDR2 is FNYEAQ in the germline V gene. Trimming stripped 5 bases from V and 1 base from J, with 17 bases between. The CDR3 is 17 amino acids. The CDR3 DNA reads as TGTGCCAGCAGCCTACCGGGCAGCGGTGAGAACACCGGGGAGCTGTTTTTT. It yields the protein CASSLPGSGENTGELFF. The full variable domain, rest sourced from reference TRBV7-6 and TRBJ2-2, is GAGVSQSPRYKVTKRGQDVALRCDPISGHVSLYWYRQALGQGPEFLTYFNYEAQQDKSGLPNDRFSAERPEGSISTLTIQRTEQRDSAMYRCASSLPGSGENTGELFFGEGSRLTVL.

The chain recombines TRBV7-9 with TRBJ2-3; a possible D gene is TRBD2 (6 bases). The germline V gene has CDR1 SEHNR and CDR2 FQNEAQ (reference sequence). The CDR3 is 16 amino acids. Trimming shortened V by 4 bases and J by 0 bases, and 14 bases separated the two germline ends. The CDR3 is CASSSLLATSTDTQYF. CDR3 bases: TGTGCCAGCAGCTCGCTTCTAGCGACTAGCACAGATACGCAGTATTTT.

The chain employs TRBV6-5 and TRBJ1-1, with 10 positions matching TRBD1. V shed 0 bases, J shed 3 bases, and the junction held 10 bases outside the gene matches. CDR1 MNHEY and CDR2 SVGAGI come from the germline V gene. The CDR3 extends over 18 amino acids. The DNA of the CDR3 is TGTGCCAGCAGTTACTCCCTATTTACAGGACAGGGGGACACTGAAGCTTTCTTT. It translates to CASSYSLFTGQGDTEAFF.

This clonotype has just a few counts. The chain joins TRBV28 to TRBJ2-7; 8 positions agree with TRBD1. Germline V gene sequence: CDR1 MDHEN, CDR2 SYDVKM. V trimming: 6 bases; J trimming: 7 bases; junction bases outside the gene matches: 17. The CDR3 spans 16 residues. The CDR3 nucleotides read TGTGCCAGCAGCCCTGGACAGGGAATACGATATTGGGAGCAGTACTTC. Residues: CASSPGQGIRYWEQYF.

Only a few counts were recorded for this clonotype. Here the CDR3 reads CSAVTRADTGELFF. The CDR3 DNA reads as TGCAGTGCTGTGACTAGAGCAGACACCGGGGAGCTGTTTTTT. The rearrangement uses TRBV20-1 and TRBJ2-2; possible D gene TRBD2, 6 bases. In germline, CDR1 is DFQATT, CDR2 SNEGSKA (reference sequence). The CDR3 is 14 residues long. The V and J ends lost 5 bases and 3 bases respectively, with 13 bases between them.

This clonotype appeared many times. This chain uses TRBV2 with TRBJ2-2, with 10 nucleotides matching TRBD2. The J segment lost 4 bases and the V segment lost 6 bases, leaving 2 bases of the junction unmatched. The CDR3 is 14 residues long. CDR1 is SNHLY, CDR2 FYNNEI, per germline. CDR3 in DNA: TGTGCCAGCAGGGGACTAGCGAGCACCGGGGAGCTGTTTTTT. Translating it yields CASRGLASTGELFF.

The CDR3 DNA is TGTGCCATCAGTGAGTCTGGCCTTCCTACCTACGAGCAGTACTTC. This codes for CAISESGLPTYEQYF. The chain has TRBV10-3 and TRBJ2-7; D gene ambiguous. Germline V gene lookup returns CDR1 ENHRY and CDR2 SYGVKD. This CDR3 region has 15 residues. Between the trimmed V and J ends, which lost 0 bases and 2 bases, there was a span of 11 bases.

The chain has TRBV23-1 and TRBJ2-7; tentative D call: TRBD1 (6 bases). TRBV23-1 is noted as an ORF with a role that remains uncertain. The CDR3 totals 17 residues. Trimming cost V 0 bases and J 5 bases, with 20 bases left between them. The CDR3 bases are TGCGCCAGCAGTCAATCGACCTACGTCAGGGGAGCCCACGAGCAGTACTTC. Protein: CASSQSTYVRGAHEQYF.

Here the CDR3 DNA reads TGTGCCTGGCACCGGGACGAAAACATTCAGTACTTC. Its protein product is CAWHRDENIQYF. This chain uses TRBV30 with TRBJ2-4, with D perhaps TRBD1 or TRBD2 (5 bases each). CDR1 is GTSNPN and CDR2 is SVGIG in the germline V gene (reference sequence). The CDR3 sequence is 12 residues long. V lost 5 bases to trimming and J lost 5 bases, with 10 bases between them.

This clonotype was observed many times. The gene calls are TRBV12-3 or TRBV12-4 and TRBJ2-7; D may be TRBD1 (5 bases). V lost 0 bases and J lost 5, with 5 bases in between. CDR3 length: 12 amino acids. CDR3 region: CASSLAGDEQYF. CDR3 coding DNA: TGTGCCAGCAGTTTAGCAGGGGACGAGCAGTACTTC.

J is TRBJ2-1 and V is TRBV12-3 or TRBV12-4; D remains unclear. This CDR3 is built from 12 residues. V lost 5 bases, J lost 8 bases, and 10 bases lay in between. Written as DNA, the CDR3 is TGTGCCAGCAGTCCCCCTTCTTATGAGCAGTTCTTC. The encoded protein is CASSPPSYEQFF.

The V gene is TRBV15, the J gene TRBJ1-1; D not resolved. The CDR3 length is 13 residues. Per the germline V gene, CDR1 is LNHNV and CDR2 is YYDKDF (reference sequence). V was cut by 2 bases and J by 7 bases, with 11 bases left in between. CDR3: CATSRSDRNEAFF. The CDR3 DNA is TGTGCCACCAGCAGATCGGATAGGAATGAAGCTTTCTTT.